The following is a T cell receptor (beta chain) sequence with its context. Antigen specificity is unknown. The source of the sample is a study of T cell responses to AZD1222 COVID-19 vaccine. Unmatched junction bases numbered 9, after V lost 4 bases and J lost 7 bases. Germline V lookup: CDR1 LGHDT, CDR2 YNNKEL (reference sequence). This CDR3 spans 14 amino acids. Measured with immunoSEQ multiplex PCR; TCRdb has only the in-frame clones, and not every one. The table shows about 130,000 clones, with 93% occurring only once. Notes on the study in general: Spike-specific TCRs gained breadth and depth after people received two AZD1222 doses. Repertoires were obtained only post-peak T cell response. Nearly half of spike-specific TCRs reportedly target variant regions that are unmutated in the B.1.351 and B.1.1.7 variants.

The V and J genes are TRBV3-1 (or the pseudogene TRBV3-2) and TRBJ2-7; the match to TRBD1 covers 8 bases. This material consisted of peripheral blood, taken on day 0 of AZD1222 vaccination. This sequence originates from an adult in good health. The CDR3 here is CASSRPDRDGEQYF. CDR3 DNA sequence: TGTGCCAGCAGCCGACCGGACAGGGATGGGGAGCAGTACTTC.